This T cell receptor beta chain was found in a study of cytomegalovirus exposure and HLA in healthy donors. Findings and caveats of the study: Among TCR beta chains, those listed as cytomegalovirus-associated numbered about 160. One later analysis, an examination of the roughly 130 validation repertoires, found that first-cohort TCR clusters tended to co-occur in them. Many donors shared some public TCRs, even though most TCR sequences were rare.

This CDR3 is 12 amino acids long. The germline V gene has CDR1 SGHAT and CDR2 FQNNGV. The method was immunoSEQ multiplex PCR; TCRdb's version includes in-frame clones alone and lacks a portion of them. Of about 160,000 clones listed, roughly 84% are singletons. Notes on this clone: Its cognate antigen is unknown. At one of its ends the junction is not consistent with the germline gene, which may arise from a read error.

Sequencing input: PBMCs. The chain joins TRBV11-2 to TRBJ2-1; TRBD2 is a possible D gene (5 bases). The sequence was obtained from a man younger than 40 in good health and CMV-seropositive. CDR3 DNA sequence: TGTGCCAGCAGCTTACGCGTGGGAGAGGTCCTCTTC. Translating it yields CASSLRVGEVLF.